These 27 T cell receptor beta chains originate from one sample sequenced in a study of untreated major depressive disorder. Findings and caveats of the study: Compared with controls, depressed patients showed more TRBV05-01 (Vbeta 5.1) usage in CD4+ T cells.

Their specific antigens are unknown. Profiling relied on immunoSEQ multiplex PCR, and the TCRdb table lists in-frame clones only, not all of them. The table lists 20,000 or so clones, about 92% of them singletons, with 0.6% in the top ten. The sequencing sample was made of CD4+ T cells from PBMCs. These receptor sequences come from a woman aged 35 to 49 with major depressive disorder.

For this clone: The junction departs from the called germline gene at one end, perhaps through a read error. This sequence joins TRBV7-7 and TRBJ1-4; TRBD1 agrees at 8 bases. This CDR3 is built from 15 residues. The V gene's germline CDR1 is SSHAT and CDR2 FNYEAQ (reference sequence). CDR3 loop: CASSPGTGRNEKLFF. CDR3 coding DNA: TGTGCTAGCAGCCCAGGGACAGGCCGTAATGAAAAACTGTTTTTT. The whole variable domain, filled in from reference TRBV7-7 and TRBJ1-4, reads GAGVSQSPRYKVTKRGQDVTLRCDPISSHATLYWYQQALGQGPEFLTYFNYEAQPDKSGLPSDRFSAERPEGSISTLTIQRTEQRDSAMYRCASSPGTGRNEKLFFGSGTQLSVL.

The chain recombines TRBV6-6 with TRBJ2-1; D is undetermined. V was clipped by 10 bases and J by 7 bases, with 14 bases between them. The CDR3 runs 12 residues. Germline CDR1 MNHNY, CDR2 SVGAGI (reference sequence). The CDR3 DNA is TGTGCCACCTACAGTCCCGGGAATGAGCAGTTCTTC. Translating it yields CATYSPGNEQFF.

CDR3 sequence (DNA): TGTGCCAGCAGTGAATCTGGGGCCTACGAGCAGTACGTC. This encodes CASSESGAYEQYV. The V gene is TRBV25-1, the J gene TRBJ2-7, with unresolved D. Trimming took 1 base from V and 2 from J, leaving 6 bases between them. The germline CDR1 and CDR2 sequences are MGHDK and SYGVNS. The CDR3 covers 13 residues.

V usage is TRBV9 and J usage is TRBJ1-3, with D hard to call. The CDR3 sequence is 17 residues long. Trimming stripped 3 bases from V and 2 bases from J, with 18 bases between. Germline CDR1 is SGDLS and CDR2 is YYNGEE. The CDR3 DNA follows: TGTGCCAGCAGCGCTCGAACCGGGTGGGCGGCTGGAAACACCATATATTTT. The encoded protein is CASSARTGWAAGNTIYF.

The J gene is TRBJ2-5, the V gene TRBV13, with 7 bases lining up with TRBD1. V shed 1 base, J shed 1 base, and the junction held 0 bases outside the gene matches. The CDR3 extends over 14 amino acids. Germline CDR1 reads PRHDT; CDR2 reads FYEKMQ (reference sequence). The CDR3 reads CASSLDRGQETQYF. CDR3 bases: TGTGCCAGCAGCTTAGACAGGGGCCAAGAGACCCAGTACTTC.

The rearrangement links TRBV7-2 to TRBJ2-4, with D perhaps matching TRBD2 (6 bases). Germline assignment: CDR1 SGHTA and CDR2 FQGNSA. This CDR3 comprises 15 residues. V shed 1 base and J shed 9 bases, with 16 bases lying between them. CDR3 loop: CASSLEGTRRGIQYF. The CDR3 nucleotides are TGTGCCAGCAGCTTAGAAGGGACCAGGAGGGGCATTCAGTACTTC.

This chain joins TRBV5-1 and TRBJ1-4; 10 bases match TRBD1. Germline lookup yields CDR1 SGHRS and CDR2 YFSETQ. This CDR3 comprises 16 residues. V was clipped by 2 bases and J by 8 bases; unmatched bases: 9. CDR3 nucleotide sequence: TGCGCCAGCAGCTTCTCCGGGACAGGGGCAGGCGAAAAACTGTTTTTT. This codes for CASSFSGTGAGEKLFF.

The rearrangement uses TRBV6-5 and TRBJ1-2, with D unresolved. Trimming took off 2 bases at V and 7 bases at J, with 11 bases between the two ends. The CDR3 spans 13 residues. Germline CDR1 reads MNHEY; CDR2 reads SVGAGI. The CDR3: CASSYPQGSGYTF. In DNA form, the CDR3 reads TGTGCCAGCAGTTACCCCCAAGGGTCTGGCTACACCTTC.

CDR3 amino acids: CASSLEASSYNEQFF. CDR3 sequence (DNA): TGCGCCAGCAGCTTGGAGGCTAGCTCCTACAATGAGCAGTTCTTC. The gene calls are TRBV5-1 and TRBJ2-1; D is unresolved. This CDR3 region has 15 residues. The germline V gene encodes CDR1 SGHRS and CDR2 YFSETQ. V was shortened by 0 bases and J by 0 bases, with 7 bases between the two germline ends.

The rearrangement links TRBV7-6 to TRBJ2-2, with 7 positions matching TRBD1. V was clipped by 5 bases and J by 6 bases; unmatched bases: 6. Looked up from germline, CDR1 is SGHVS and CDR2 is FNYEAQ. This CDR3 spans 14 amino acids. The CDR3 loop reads CASSSHRGPGELFF. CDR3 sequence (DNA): TGTGCCAGCAGCAGCCACAGGGGACCCGGGGAGCTGTTTTTT.

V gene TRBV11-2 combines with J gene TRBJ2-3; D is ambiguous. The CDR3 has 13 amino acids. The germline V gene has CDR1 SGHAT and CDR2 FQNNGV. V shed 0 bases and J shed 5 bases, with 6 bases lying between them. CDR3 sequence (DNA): TGTGCCAGCAGCTTAGATCTTGGAGATACGCAGTATTTT. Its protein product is CASSLDLGDTQYF.

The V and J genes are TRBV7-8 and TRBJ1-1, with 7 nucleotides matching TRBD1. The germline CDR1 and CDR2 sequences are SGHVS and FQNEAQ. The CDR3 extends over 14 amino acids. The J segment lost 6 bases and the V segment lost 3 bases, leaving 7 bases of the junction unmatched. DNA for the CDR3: TGTGCCAGCAGCTTGGGGCACCAGGGGGCTGAAGCTTTCTTT. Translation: CASSLGHQGAEAFF.

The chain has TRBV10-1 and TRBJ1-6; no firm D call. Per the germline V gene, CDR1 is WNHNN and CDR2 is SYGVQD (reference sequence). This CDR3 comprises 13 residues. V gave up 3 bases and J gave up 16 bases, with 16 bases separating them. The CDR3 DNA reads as TGCGCCAGCAGTGACGGCGGTCCTACCCCTCTCCACTTT. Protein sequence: CASSDGGPTPLHF.

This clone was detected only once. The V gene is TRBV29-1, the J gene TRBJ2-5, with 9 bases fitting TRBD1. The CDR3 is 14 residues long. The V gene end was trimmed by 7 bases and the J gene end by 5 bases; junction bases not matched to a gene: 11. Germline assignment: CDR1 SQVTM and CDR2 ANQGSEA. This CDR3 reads CSATDRGAGETQYF. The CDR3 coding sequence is TGCAGCGCGACAGACAGGGGGGCGGGGGAGACCCAGTACTTC.

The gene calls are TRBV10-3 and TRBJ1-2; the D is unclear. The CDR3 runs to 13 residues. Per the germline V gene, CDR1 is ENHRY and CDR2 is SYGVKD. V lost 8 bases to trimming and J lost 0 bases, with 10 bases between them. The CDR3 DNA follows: TGTGCCATCTCTCCATACACTAACTATGGCTACACCTTC. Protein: CAISPYTNYGYTF.

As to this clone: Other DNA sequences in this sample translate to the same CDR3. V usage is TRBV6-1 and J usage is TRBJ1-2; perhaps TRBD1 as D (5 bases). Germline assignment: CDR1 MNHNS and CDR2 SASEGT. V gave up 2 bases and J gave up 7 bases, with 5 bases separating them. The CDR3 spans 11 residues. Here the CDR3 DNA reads TGTGCCAGCAGTGAAAGGGGTGGCTACACCTTC. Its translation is CASSERGGYTF.

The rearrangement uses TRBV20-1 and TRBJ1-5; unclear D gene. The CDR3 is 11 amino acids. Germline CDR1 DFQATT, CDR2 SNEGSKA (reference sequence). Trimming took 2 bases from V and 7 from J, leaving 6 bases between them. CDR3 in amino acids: CSARFGQPQHF. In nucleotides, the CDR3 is TGCAGTGCTAGATTCGGCCAGCCCCAGCATTTT.

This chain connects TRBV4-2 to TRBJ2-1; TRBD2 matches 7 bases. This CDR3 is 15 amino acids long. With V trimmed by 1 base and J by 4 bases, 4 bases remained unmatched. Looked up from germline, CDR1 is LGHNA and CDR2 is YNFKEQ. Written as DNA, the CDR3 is TGTGCCAGCAGCCAAGGATCGGGGGGTTACAATGAGCAGTTCTTC. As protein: CASSQGSGGYNEQFF.

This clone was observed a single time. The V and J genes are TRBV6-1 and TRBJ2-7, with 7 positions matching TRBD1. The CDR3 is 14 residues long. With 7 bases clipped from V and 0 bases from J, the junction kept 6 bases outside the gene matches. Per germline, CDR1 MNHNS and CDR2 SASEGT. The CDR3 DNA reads TGTGCCAGCACTGGGGGACAGTTCTCCTACGAGCAGTACGTC. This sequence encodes CASTGGQFSYEQYV.

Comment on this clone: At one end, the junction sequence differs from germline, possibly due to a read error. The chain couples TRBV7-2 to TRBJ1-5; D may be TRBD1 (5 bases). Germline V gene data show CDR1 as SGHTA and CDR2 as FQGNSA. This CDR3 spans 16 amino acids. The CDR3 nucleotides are TGTGCCAGCAGTTCCGACCCCGGAAGGGGCAACCAGCCCCAGCATTTT. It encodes CASSSDPGRGNQPQHF.

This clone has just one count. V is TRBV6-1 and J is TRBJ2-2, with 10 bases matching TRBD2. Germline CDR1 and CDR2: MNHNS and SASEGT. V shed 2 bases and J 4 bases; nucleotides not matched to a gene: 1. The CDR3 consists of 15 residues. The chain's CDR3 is CASSEPSGGTGELFF. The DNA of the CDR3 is TGTGCCAGCAGTGAACCTAGCGGGGGCACCGGGGAGCTGTTTTTT.

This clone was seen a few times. The CDR3 region has the DNA TGCGCCAGCAGCCAAGGGCAGGGGTACAATCAGCCCCAGCATTTT. Its protein is CASSQGQGYNQPQHF. V gene TRBV4-1 combines with J gene TRBJ1-5, with D tentatively TRBD1 (6 bases). Trimming took 1 base from V and 3 from J, leaving 10 bases between them. This CDR3 is 15 amino acids long. Germline CDR1 MGHRA, CDR2 YSYEKL.

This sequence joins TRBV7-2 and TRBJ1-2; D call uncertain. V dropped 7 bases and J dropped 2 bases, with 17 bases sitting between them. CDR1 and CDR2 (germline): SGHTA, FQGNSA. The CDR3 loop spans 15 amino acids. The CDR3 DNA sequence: TGTGCCAGCACCCTAGCGGCGGACGGAAACTATGGCTACACCTTC. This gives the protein CASTLAADGNYGYTF. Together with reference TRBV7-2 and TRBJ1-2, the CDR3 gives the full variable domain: GAGVSQSPSNKVTEKGKDVELRCDPISGHTALYWYRQSLGQGLEFLIYFQGNSAPDKSGLPSDRFSAERTGGSVSTLTIQRTQQEDSAVYLCASTLAADGNYGYTFGSGTRLTVV.

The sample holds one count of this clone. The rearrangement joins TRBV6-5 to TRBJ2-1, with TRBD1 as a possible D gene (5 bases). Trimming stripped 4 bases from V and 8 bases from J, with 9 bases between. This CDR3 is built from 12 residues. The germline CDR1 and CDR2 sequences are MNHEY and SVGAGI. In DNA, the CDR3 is TGTGCCAGCAGTTTAAGGGGTGATGAGCAGTTCTTC. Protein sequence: CASSLRGDEQFF.

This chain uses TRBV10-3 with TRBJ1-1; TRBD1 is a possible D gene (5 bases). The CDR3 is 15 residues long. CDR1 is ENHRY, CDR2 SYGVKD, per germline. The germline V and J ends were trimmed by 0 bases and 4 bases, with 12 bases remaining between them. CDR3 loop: CAISESGRVTTEAFF. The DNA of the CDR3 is TGTGCCATCAGTGAGTCGGGCAGGGTCACCACTGAAGCTTTCTTT.

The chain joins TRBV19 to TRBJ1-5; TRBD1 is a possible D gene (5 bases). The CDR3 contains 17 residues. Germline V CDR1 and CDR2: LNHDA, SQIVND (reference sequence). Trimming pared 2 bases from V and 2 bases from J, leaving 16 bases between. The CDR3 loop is CASSIKEGRAGNQPQHF. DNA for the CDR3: TGTGCCAGTAGTATAAAGGAGGGGAGGGCCGGCAATCAGCCCCAGCATTTT.

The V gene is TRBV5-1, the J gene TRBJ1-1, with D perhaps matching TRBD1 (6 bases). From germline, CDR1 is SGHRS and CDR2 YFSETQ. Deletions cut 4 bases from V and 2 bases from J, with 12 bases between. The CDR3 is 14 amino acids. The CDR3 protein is CASSLTGFNTEAFF. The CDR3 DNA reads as TGCGCCAGCAGCCTTACAGGGTTCAACACTGAAGCTTTCTTT.